One and the same sample provided the 12 T cell receptor beta chains below, sequenced in a study of blood T cells in healthy people across ages. Through a sample-barcoded 5' primer and a J-beta primer mix, a second PCR was run for 7 to 11 cycles. TCRdb re-called the 5' RACE reads through MiXCR, storing one row per CDR3 protein. The sample carries hundreds of thousands of distinct CDR3 sequences, about 25% recorded once. The sample was also linked to a second study, of T cells of mothers and their children.

Sequenced: blood. These receptors were taken from a boy aged 5-17 years in good health.

This rearrangement joins TRBV4-1 to TRBJ1-1, with D possibly matching TRBD1 (5 bases). Germline V lookup: CDR1 MGHRA, CDR2 YSYEKL. The CDR3 covers 15 residues. V lost 2 bases and J 4 bases, leaving 14 bases between the germline ends. CDR3 loop: CASSQPRATSTEAFF. The CDR3 bases are TGCGCCAGCAGCCAACCCAGGGCAACGAGCACTGAAGCTTTCTTT.

This clonotype has only one observation. V gene TRBV4-1 combines with J gene TRBJ1-3, with D uncertain. Germline CDR1 and CDR2: MGHRA and YSYEKL. This CDR3 spans 16 amino acids. Between the trimmed V and J ends, which lost 0 bases and 0 bases, there was a span of 9 bases. CDR3 residues: CASSQDHRGSGNTIYF. DNA for the CDR3: TGCGCCAGCAGCCAAGATCACCGGGGCTCTGGAAACACCATATATTTT.

This clonotype was seen a handful of times. This rearrangement joins TRBV6-5 to TRBJ2-3; D is unresolved. The CDR3 covers 13 residues. Germline-derived CDR1 and CDR2 are MNHEY and SVGAGI. The V end was cut by 6 bases, the J end by 5 bases, with 12 bases between. Written as DNA, the CDR3 is TGTGCCAGCAGCGAGCTCGAAGGAGATACGCAGTATTTT. It yields the protein CASSELEGDTQYF.

The chain combines TRBV28 with TRBJ2-7; possible D gene TRBD1, 5 bases. The germline CDR1 and CDR2 sequences are MDHEN and SYDVKM. The CDR3 is 14 amino acids. V was clipped by 2 bases and J by 8 bases, with 16 bases between them. CDR3 DNA sequence: TGTGCCAGCAGTTTACCAGGGTCTAGGGAAAAGCAGTACTTC. This sequence encodes CASSLPGSREKQYF.

The chain couples TRBV20-1 to TRBJ2-1; D is undetermined. Germline CDR1 reads DFQATT; CDR2 reads SNEGSKA (reference sequence). The CDR3 runs to 14 residues. V dropped 3 bases and J dropped 3 bases, with 12 bases sitting between them. The CDR3 loop is CSARVGSFYNEQFF. For the CDR3, the DNA is TGCAGTGCTAGGGTGGGCAGTTTCTACAATGAGCAGTTCTTC.

This clonotype turned up a few times. This chain uses TRBV28 with TRBJ2-1; D possibly uses TRBD1 or TRBD2 (5 bases each). Trimming shortened V by 6 bases and J by 4 bases, and 16 bases separated the two germline ends. This CDR3 is 15 amino acids long. From germline, CDR1 is MDHEN and CDR2 SYDVKM. The CDR3 DNA follows: TGTGCCAGCAGCCCCCCGACAGACTATTACAATGAGCAGTTCTTC. Encoded protein: CASSPPTDYYNEQFF.

This clonotype appeared a few times. The genes are TRBV9 and TRBJ2-3, with D perhaps being TRBD1 or TRBD2 (5 bases each). With 3 bases removed from V and 7 bases from J, the gap between germline ends came to 27 bases. The CDR3 has 18 residues. Germline V gene data show CDR1 as SGDLS and CDR2 as YYNGEE. Here the CDR3 reads CASSASPSPGPHPYTQYF. CDR3 DNA sequence: TGTGCCAGCAGCGCCTCACCATCCCCGGGACCGCATCCATATACGCAGTATTTT.

This clonotype has ten or more counts. V is TRBV5-1 and J is TRBJ2-4; no reliable D call. With 4 bases removed from V and 12 bases from J, the gap between germline ends came to 17 bases. The CDR3 sequence is 13 residues long. Per the germline V gene, CDR1 is SGHRS and CDR2 is YFSETQ. The CDR3 reads CASSLESGWSQYF. Here the CDR3 DNA reads TGCGCCAGCAGCCTTGAATCCGGGTGGTCTCAGTACTTC.

The V and J genes are TRBV4-3 and TRBJ1-2; D is unclear. Germline CDR1 reads LGHNA; CDR2 reads YSLEER. The V end was cut by 1 base, the J end by 8 bases, with 17 bases between. This CDR3 is built from 15 residues. The chain's CDR3 is CASSQAIAAHDGYTF. DNA for the CDR3: TGCGCCAGCAGCCAAGCGATCGCAGCGCACGACGGCTACACCTTC.

This clonotype turned up a few times. The chain combines TRBV7-3 with TRBJ2-1, with 14 bases aligning to TRBD2. The ends lost 2 bases at V and 14 bases at J; junction bases unmatched: 5. CDR3 length: 14 amino acids. The germline gives CDR1 SGHTA, CDR2 FQGTGA. This chain's CDR3 is CASSLEGLAGEKFF. As DNA, the CDR3 is TGTGCCAGCAGCTTAGAGGGACTAGCGGGGGAGAAGTTCTTC.

The genes are TRBV7-3 and TRBJ2-7, with 8 bases fitting TRBD1. CDR1 is SGHTA and CDR2 is FQGTGA in the germline V gene. V lost 5 bases and J lost 5; bases outside the gene matches: 11. The CDR3 contains 15 residues. The chain's CDR3 is CASSLTDRVRDEQYF. As DNA, the CDR3 is TGTGCCAGCAGCCTTACGGACAGGGTGAGGGACGAGCAGTACTTC.

The genes are TRBV4-1 and TRBJ2-5; D possibly matches TRBD1 or TRBD2 (6 bases each). The length of the CDR3 is 15 residues. V was clipped by 5 bases and J by 4 bases, with 17 bases between them. The germline V gene encodes CDR1 MGHRA and CDR2 YSYEKL. The CDR3 DNA reads as TGCGCCAGCAGCGAAACTCAGGGGACTGGAGAGACCCAGTACTTC. Protein: CASSETQGTGETQYF.